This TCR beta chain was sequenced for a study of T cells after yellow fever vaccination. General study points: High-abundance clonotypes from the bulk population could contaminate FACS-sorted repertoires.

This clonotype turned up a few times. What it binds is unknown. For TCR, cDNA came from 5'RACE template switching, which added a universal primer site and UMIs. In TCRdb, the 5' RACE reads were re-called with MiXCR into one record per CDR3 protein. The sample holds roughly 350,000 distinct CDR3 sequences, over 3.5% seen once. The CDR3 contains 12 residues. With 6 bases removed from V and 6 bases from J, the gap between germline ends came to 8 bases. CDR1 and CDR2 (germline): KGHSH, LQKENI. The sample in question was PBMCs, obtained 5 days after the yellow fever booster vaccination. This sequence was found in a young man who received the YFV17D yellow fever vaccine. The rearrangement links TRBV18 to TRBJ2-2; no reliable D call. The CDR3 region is CASSRSPGELFF. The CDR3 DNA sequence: TGTGCCAGCTCTCGATCTCCCGGGGAGCTGTTTTTT.